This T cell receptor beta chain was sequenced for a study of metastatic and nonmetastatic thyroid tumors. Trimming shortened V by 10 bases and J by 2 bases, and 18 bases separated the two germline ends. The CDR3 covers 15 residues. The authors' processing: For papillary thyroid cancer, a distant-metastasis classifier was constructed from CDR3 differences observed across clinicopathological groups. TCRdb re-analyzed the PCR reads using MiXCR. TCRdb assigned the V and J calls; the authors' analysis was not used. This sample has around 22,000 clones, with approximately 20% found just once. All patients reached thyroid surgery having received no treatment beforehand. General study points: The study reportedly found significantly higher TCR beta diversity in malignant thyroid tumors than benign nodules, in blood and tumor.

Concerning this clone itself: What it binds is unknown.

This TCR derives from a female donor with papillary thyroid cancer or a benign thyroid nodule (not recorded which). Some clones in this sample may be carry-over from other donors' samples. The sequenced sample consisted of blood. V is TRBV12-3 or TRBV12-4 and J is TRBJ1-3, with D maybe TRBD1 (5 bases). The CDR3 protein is CAISWGSGAGNTIYF. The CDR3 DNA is TGTGCCATCAGCTGGGGCAGTGGTGCTGGAAACACCATATATTTT.